This T cell receptor beta chain was observed in a study of early T cells in non-severe SARS-CoV-2 infection. General study points: Anti-spike CD8 responses were favored by VDJdb matching, which missed private and CD4 specificities.

In the case of this clonotype: Its antigen remains unidentified.

The library protocol tagged individual cDNA molecules with unique molecular identifiers. TCRdb ran MiXCR on the 5' RACE reads and lists one entry per CDR3 protein. Of roughly 40,000 distinct CDR3 sequences listed, 12% are singletons. CDR1 LGHNA and CDR2 YNFKEQ come from the germline V gene. V was shortened by 4 bases and J by 0 bases, with 12 bases between the two germline ends. This CDR3 has 15 residues. The sample was whole blood. This TCR was sampled from an adult who was a healthcare worker with PCR-confirmed SARS-CoV-2 infection or an uninfected control (not recorded which). The chain links TRBV4-2 to TRBJ1-2; D not certain. The CDR3 region is CASSPEAATNYGYTF. CDR3 in DNA: TGTGCCAGCAGCCCCGAGGCCGCAACTAACTATGGCTACACCTTC.